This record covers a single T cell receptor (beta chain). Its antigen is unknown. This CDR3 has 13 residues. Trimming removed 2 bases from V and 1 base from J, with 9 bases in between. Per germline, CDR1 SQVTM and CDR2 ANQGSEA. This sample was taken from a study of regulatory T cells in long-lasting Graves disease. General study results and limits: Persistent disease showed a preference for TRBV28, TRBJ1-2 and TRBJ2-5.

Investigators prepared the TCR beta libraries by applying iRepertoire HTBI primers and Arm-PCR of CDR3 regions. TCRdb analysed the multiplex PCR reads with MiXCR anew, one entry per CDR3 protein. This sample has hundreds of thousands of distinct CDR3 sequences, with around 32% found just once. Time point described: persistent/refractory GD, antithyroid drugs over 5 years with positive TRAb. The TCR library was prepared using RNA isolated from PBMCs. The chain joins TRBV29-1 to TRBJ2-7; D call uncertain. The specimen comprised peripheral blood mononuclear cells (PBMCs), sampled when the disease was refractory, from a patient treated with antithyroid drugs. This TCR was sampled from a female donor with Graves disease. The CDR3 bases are TGCAGCGTTGAACTAGATTGGTCCTACGAGCAGTACTTC. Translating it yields CSVELDWSYEQYF.